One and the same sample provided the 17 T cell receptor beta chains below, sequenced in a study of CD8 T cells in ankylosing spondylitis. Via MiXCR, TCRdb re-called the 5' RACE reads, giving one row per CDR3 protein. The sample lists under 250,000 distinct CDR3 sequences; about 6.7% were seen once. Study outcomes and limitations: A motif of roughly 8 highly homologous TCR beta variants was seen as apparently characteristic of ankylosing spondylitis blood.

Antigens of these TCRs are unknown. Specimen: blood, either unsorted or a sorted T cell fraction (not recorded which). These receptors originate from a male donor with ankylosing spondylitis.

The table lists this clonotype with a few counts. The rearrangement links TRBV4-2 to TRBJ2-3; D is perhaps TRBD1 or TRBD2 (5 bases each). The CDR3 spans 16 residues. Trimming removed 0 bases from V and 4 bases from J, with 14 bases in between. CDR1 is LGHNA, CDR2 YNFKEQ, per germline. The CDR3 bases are TGTGCCAGCAGCCAAGATTACCGGGGACCGGCAGATACGCAGTATTTT. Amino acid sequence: CASSQDYRGPADTQYF.

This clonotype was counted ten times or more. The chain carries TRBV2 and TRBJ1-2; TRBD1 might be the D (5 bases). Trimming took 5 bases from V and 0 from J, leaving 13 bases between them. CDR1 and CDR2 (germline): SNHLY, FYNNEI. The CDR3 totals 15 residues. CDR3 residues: CASSRAGLPNYGYTF. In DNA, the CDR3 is TGTGCCAGCAGTCGGGCAGGGCTGCCTAACTATGGCTACACCTTC.

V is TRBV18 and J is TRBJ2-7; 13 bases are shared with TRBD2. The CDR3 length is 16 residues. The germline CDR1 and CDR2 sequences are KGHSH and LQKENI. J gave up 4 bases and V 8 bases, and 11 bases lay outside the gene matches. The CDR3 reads CASRNAGTSGTYEQYF. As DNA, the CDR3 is TGTGCCAGCCGTAATGCCGGGACTAGCGGGACTTACGAGCAGTACTTC.

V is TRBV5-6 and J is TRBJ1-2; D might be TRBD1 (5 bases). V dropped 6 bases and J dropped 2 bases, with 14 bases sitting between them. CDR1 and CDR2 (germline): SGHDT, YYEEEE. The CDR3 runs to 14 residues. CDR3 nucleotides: TGTGCCAGCATCCGCGGGGCCGGGAACTATGGCTACACCTTC. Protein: CASIRGAGNYGYTF. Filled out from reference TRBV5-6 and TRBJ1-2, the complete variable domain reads DAGVTQSPTHLIKTRGQQVTLRCSPKSGHDTVSWYQQALGQGPQFIFQYYEEEERQRGNFPDRFSGHQFPNYSSELNVNALLLGDSALYLCASIRGAGNYGYTFGSGTRLTVV.

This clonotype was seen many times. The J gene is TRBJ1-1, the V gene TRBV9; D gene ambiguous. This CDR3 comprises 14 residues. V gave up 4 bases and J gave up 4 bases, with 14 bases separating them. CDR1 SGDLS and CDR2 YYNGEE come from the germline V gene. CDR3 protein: CASSPSVGFTEAFF. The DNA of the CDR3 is TGTGCCAGCAGCCCGTCGGTTGGGTTCACTGAAGCTTTCTTT. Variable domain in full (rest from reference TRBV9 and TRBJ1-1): DSGVTQTPKHLITATGQRVTLRCSPRSGDLSVYWYQQSLDQGLQFLIQYYNGEERAKGNILERFSAQQFPDLHSELNLSSLELGDSALYFCASSPSVGFTEAFFGQGTRLTVV.

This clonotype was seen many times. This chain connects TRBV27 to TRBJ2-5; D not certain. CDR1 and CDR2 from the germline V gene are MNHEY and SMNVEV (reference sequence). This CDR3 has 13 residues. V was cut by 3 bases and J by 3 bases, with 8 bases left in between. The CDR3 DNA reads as TGTGCCAGCAGTTTTGGGCCAGAAGAGACCCAGTACTTC. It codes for CASSFGPEETQYF.

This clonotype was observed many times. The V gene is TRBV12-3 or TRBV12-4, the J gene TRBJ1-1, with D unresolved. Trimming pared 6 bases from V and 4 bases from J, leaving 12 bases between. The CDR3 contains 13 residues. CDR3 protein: CASRSDRTTEAFF. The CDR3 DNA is TGTGCCAGCAGATCCGACCGGACCACTGAAGCTTTCTTT.

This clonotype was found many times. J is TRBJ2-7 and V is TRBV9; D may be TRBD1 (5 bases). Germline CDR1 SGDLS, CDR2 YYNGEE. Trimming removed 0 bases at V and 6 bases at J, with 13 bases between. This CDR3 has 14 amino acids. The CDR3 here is CASSVAQGQAEQYF. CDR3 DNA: TGTGCCAGCAGCGTAGCTCAGGGCCAGGCCGAGCAGTACTTC.

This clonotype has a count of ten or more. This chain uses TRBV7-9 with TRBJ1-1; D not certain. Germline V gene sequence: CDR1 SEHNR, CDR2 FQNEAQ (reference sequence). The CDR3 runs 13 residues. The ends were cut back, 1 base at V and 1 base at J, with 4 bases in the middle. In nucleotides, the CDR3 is TGTGCCAGCAGCTTAGGGAAGAACACTGAAGCTTTCTTT. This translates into CASSLGKNTEAFF.

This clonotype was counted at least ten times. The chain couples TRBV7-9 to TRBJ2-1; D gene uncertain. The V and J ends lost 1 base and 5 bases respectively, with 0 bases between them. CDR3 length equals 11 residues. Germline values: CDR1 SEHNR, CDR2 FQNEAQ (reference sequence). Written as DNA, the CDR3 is TGTGCCAGCAGCTTAGACAATGAGCAGTTCTTC. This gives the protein CASSLDNEQFF.

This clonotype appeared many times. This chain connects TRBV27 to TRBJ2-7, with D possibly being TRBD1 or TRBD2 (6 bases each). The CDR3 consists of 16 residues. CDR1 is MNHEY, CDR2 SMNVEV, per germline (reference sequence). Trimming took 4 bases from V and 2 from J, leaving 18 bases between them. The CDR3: CASSSIVAEGAYEQYF. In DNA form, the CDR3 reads TGTGCCAGCAGTTCCATCGTAGCGGAGGGGGCCTACGAGCAGTACTTC.

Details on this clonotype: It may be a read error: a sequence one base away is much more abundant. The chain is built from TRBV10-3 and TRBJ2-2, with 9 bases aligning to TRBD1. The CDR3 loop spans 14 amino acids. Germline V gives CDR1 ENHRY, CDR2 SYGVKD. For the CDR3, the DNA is TGTGCCATCAGGGACAGGGGAATAGCCGGGGAGCTGATTTTT. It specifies CAIRDRGIAGELIF.

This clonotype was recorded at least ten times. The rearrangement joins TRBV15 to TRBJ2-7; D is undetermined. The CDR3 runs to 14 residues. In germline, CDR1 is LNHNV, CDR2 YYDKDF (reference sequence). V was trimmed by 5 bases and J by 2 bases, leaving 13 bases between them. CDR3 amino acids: CATSLTEATYEQYF. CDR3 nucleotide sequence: TGTGCCACCAGCTTGACTGAAGCCACCTACGAGCAGTACTTC.

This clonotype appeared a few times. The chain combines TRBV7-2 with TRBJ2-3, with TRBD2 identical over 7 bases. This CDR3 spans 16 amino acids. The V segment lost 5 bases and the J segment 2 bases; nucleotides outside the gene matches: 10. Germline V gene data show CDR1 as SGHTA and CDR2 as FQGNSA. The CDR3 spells CASSLGLVTFTDTQYF. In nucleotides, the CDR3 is TGTGCCAGCAGCCTAGGACTAGTAACTTTCACAGATACGCAGTATTTT.

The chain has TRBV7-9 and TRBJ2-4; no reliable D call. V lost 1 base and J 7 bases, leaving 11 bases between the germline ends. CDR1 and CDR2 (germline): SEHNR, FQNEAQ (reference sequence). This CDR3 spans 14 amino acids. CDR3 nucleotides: TGTGCCAGCAGCTTAGTAGGCCAAGGGAACATTCAGTACTTC. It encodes CASSLVGQGNIQYF.

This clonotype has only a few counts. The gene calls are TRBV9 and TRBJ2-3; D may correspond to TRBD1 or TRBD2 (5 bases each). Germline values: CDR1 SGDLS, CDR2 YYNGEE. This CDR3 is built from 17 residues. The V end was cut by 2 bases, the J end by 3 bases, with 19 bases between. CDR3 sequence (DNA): TGTGCCAGCAGCGTCTCCCAGGGACCCAGACTAACAGATACGCAGTATTTT. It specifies CASSVSQGPRLTDTQYF.

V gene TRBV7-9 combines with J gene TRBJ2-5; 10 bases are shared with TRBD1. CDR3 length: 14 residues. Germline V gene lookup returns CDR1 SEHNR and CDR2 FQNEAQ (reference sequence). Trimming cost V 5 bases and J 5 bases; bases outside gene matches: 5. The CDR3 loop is CASSRGQGDETQYF. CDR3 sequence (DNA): TGTGCCAGCAGCCGTGGACAGGGGGATGAGACCCAGTACTTC.